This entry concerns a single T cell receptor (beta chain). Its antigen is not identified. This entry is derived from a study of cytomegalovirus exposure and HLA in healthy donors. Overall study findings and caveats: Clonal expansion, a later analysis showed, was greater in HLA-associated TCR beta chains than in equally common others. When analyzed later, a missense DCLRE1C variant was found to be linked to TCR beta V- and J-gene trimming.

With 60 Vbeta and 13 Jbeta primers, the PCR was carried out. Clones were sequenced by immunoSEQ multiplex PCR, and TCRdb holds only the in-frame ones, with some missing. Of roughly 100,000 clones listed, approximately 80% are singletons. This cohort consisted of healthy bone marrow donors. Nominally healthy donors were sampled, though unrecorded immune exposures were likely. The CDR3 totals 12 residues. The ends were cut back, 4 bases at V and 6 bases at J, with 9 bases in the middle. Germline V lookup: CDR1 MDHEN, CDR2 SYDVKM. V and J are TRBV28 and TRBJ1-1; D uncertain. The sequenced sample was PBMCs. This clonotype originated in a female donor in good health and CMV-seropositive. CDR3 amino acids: CASSSVTAEAFF. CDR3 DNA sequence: TGTGCCAGCAGTTCCGTAACGGCTGAAGCTTTCTTT.